The 8 T cell receptor beta chains below come from one sample, sequenced in a study of T cell responses to AZD1222 COVID-19 vaccine. Profiling relied on immunoSEQ multiplex PCR, and the TCRdb table lists in-frame clones only, not all of them. The sample consists of 25,000 to 35,000 clones, roughly 73% of them appearing once. This sample comprised peripheral blood, obtained on day 0 of AZD1222 vaccination. The source of these receptors is an adult in good health.

The chain links TRBV27 to TRBJ2-3; 8 positions match TRBD2. Germline V gene sequence: CDR1 MNHEY, CDR2 SMNVEV (reference sequence). V was clipped by 7 bases and J by 0 bases; unmatched bases: 6. There are 15 residues in the CDR3. CDR3 sequence reads: CASKRGGESTDTQYF. The CDR3 DNA follows: TGTGCCAGCAAACGGGGGGGAGAAAGCACAGATACGCAGTATTTT.

The chain carries TRBV5-1 and TRBJ1-4, with 10 bases identical to TRBD1. The CDR3 covers 17 residues. Unmatched junction bases numbered 4, after V lost 0 bases and J lost 2 bases. Germline V lookup: CDR1 SGHRS, CDR2 YFSETQ. The CDR3, as DNA: TGCGCCAGCAGCTTGGCCGGGACAGGGGCCACTAATGAAAAACTGTTTTTT. Its protein product is CASSLAGTGATNEKLFF. The full variable domain, completed using reference TRBV5-1 and TRBJ1-4, is KAGVTQTPRYLIKTRGQQVTLSCSPISGHRSVSWYQQTPGQGLQFLFEYFSETQRNKGNFPGRFSGRQFSNSRSEMNVSTLELGDSALYLCASSLAGTGATNEKLFFGSGTQLSVL.

This clone was detected only once. The chain recombines TRBV6-5 with TRBJ2-2; no firm D call. V lost 6 bases to trimming and J lost 2 bases, with 10 bases between them. The CDR3 totals 14 residues. Germline lookup yields CDR1 MNHEY and CDR2 SVGAGI. CDR3 bases: TGTGCCAGCAGCGGCCTTTCTAACACCGGGGAGCTGTTTTTT. This translates into CASSGLSNTGELFF.

Only one count was recorded for this clone. This chain uses TRBV12-3 or TRBV12-4 with TRBJ1-5; D is uncertain. The CDR3 contains 13 residues. The germline V and J ends were trimmed by 2 bases and 4 bases, with 6 bases remaining between them. The CDR3 spells CASSLSGNQPQHF. CDR3 in DNA: TGTGCCAGCAGTTTATCAGGAAATCAGCCCCAGCATTTT.

The chain is built from TRBV3-1 (or the pseudogene TRBV3-2) and TRBJ2-7, with D unresolved. V dropped 0 bases and J dropped 6 bases, with 9 bases sitting between them. The germline V gene has CDR1 LGHDT and CDR2 YNNKEL (reference sequence). The CDR3 is 13 residues long. This chain's CDR3 is CASSQDKKPEQYV. The CDR3 nucleotides are TGTGCCAGCAGCCAAGATAAAAAGCCCGAGCAGTACGTC.

This chain joins TRBV28 and TRBJ2-1; 11 bases map to TRBD2. J was trimmed by 3 bases and V by 8 bases; bases with no gene match: 12. This CDR3 has 17 amino acids. The V gene's germline CDR1 is MDHEN and CDR2 SYDVKM. The chain's CDR3 is CASGTSGGAGVYNEQFF. Written as DNA, the CDR3 is TGTGCCAGCGGGACTAGCGGAGGGGCGGGAGTCTACAATGAGCAGTTCTTC.

V gene TRBV27 combines with J gene TRBJ2-3, with 9 nucleotides matching TRBD2. There are 16 residues in the CDR3. The trim removed 5 bases at V and 1 base at J, leaving 7 bases unmatched. In germline, CDR1 is MNHEY, CDR2 SMNVEV (reference sequence). The CDR3 region has the DNA TGTGCCAGCAGTCCCCTTGGCGGGGGGGGCACAGATACGCAGTATTTT. It specifies CASSPLGGGGTDTQYF.

The rearrangement uses TRBV21-1 and TRBJ2-5. TRBV21-1 is labeled a pseudogene. The CDR3 runs to 15 residues. CDR3 DNA: TGTGCCAGCAGCAAAGTCGGAAGCTGGGAAGAGACCCAGTACTTC. Protein sequence: CASSKVGSWEETQYF.